The 11 T cell receptor beta chains below all came from one sample that was sequenced in a study of T cells in Graves' hyperthyroidism and ophthalmopathy. RNA transcripts gave rise to amplified TCR beta CDR3 regions. The HTBI primer set served for first-round RT-PCR of the TCR CDR3. TCRdb recomputed calls from the multiplex PCR reads with MiXCR, one row per CDR3 protein. Among over 200,000 distinct CDR3 sequences, approximately 17% were seen once, and the ten largest hold around 52%. Sequencing was done on a sample of blood. These receptor sequences come from a man aged 50 to 60 with Graves' hyperthyroidism.

This clonotype was observed at least ten times. The gene calls are TRBV27 and TRBJ2-3, with 10 bases identical to TRBD2. The CDR3 loop spans 17 amino acids. V dropped 5 bases and J dropped 2; count of bases not matched to a gene: 10. The germline gives CDR1 MNHEY, CDR2 SMNVEV (reference sequence). The CDR3 here is CASSHYLGLAVTDTQYF. CDR3 DNA: TGTGCCAGCAGTCACTACTTAGGACTAGCGGTCACAGATACGCAGTATTTT.

There are many counts of this clonotype. The chain couples TRBV5-1 to TRBJ2-1; maybe TRBD1 (7 bases). In germline, CDR1 is SGHRS, CDR2 YFSETQ. The CDR3 spans 16 residues. Trimming cost V 5 bases and J 5 bases, with 20 bases left between them. The CDR3 is CASRPRGTVGDNEQFF. CDR3 DNA: TGCGCCAGCAGACCCCGCGGGACAGTGGGGGACAATGAGCAGTTCTTC.

This clonotype was seen many times. The gene calls are TRBV12-5 and TRBJ2-3; no clear D. The CDR3 spans 11 residues. CDR1 and CDR2 (germline): LGHNT, FRNRAP. V lost 1 base and J lost 5, with 1 base in between. CDR3 coding DNA: TGTGCTAGTGGTTTGGGAGATACGCAGTATTTT. Translated, it gives CASGLGDTQYF.

This clonotype was found many times. The rearrangement joins TRBV7-2 to TRBJ1-2; 8 bases fit TRBD1. This CDR3 comprises 18 residues. In germline, CDR1 is SGHTA, CDR2 FQGNSA. The ends lost 5 bases at V and 3 bases at J; junction bases unmatched: 17. CDR3 DNA: TGTGCCAGCAGCACCGCGAGAGGAAGACAGGGGATGGACTATGGCTACACCTTC. This translates into CASSTARGRQGMDYGYTF.

The V call is TRBV7-9, the J call TRBJ1-2; no firm D call. Between the trimmed V and J ends, which lost 5 bases and 6 bases, there was a span of 10 bases. Germline CDR1 SEHNR, CDR2 FQNEAQ (reference sequence). The CDR3 is made up of 12 amino acids. The CDR3: CASSLRDNGYTF. In DNA form, the CDR3 reads TGTGCCAGCAGCCTCCGGGATAATGGCTACACCTTC.

The chain recombines TRBV6-1 with TRBJ2-3, with TRBD2 matching 12 bases. CDR1 is MNHNS and CDR2 is SASEGT in the germline V gene. The J segment lost 0 bases and the V segment lost 6 bases, leaving 13 bases of the junction unmatched. This CDR3 region has 19 residues. In nucleotides, the CDR3 is TGTGCCAGCAGGCCCGGACTAGCGGGGACCCTGGGGAGCACAGATACGCAGTATTTT. Its protein is CASRPGLAGTLGSTDTQYF.

This clonotype came up many times. The chain joins TRBV28 to TRBJ2-3; no clear D. CDR3 length: 13 residues. Germline values: CDR1 MDHEN, CDR2 SYDVKM. The germline V and J ends were trimmed by 3 bases and 1 base, with 5 bases remaining between them. The CDR3 protein is CASSLPRTDTQYF. CDR3 nucleotide sequence: TGTGCCAGCAGTTTGCCGCGCACAGATACGCAGTATTTT.

This clonotype was detected ten times or more. The J gene is TRBJ2-7, the V gene TRBV7-9, with 9 bases that match TRBD1. With 5 bases clipped from V and 6 bases from J, the junction kept 8 bases outside the gene matches. This CDR3 is 14 amino acids long. CDR1 is SEHNR, CDR2 FQNEAQ, per germline (reference sequence). The CDR3 spells CASSPGQGWGEQYF. The CDR3 DNA reads as TGTGCCAGCAGCCCGGGACAGGGCTGGGGCGAGCAGTACTTC.

The chain carries TRBV7-9 and TRBJ2-7; weak D call: TRBD1 (5 bases). Germline CDR1 is SEHNR and CDR2 is FQNEAQ (reference sequence). The CDR3 length is 16 residues. Between the trimmed V and J ends, which lost 1 base and 0 bases, there was a span of 13 bases. In DNA, the CDR3 is TGTGCCAGCAGCTTAGTATGGCAGGGAAGCTCCTACGAGCAGTACTTC. Translation gives CASSLVWQGSSYEQYF.

The chain couples TRBV5-1 to TRBJ2-2; 8 nucleotides align to TRBD2. The germline CDR1 and CDR2 sequences are SGHRS and YFSETQ. CDR3 length equals 15 residues. V trimming: 0 bases; J trimming: 9 bases; junction bases outside the gene matches: 7. The CDR3 region is CASSLDGLAGRELFF. CDR3 DNA: TGCGCCAGCAGCTTGGATGGCCTAGCGGGTCGGGAGCTGTTTTTT. Full variable domain (missing parts from reference TRBV5-1 and TRBJ2-2): KAGVTQTPRYLIKTRGQQVTLSCSPISGHRSVSWYQQTPGQGLQFLFEYFSETQRNKGNFPGRFSGRQFSNSRSEMNVSTLELGDSALYLCASSLDGLAGRELFFGEGSRLTVL.

This clonotype appeared many times. The V call is TRBV20-1, the J call TRBJ2-2, with D unclear. This CDR3 has 14 amino acids. The germline gives CDR1 DFQATT, CDR2 SNEGSKA (reference sequence). V lost 0 bases and J 1 base, leaving 6 bases between the germline ends. The CDR3 DNA reads TGCAGTGCTAGAGATGTCCAGAACACCGGGGAGCTGTTTTTT. Amino acids: CSARDVQNTGELFF.